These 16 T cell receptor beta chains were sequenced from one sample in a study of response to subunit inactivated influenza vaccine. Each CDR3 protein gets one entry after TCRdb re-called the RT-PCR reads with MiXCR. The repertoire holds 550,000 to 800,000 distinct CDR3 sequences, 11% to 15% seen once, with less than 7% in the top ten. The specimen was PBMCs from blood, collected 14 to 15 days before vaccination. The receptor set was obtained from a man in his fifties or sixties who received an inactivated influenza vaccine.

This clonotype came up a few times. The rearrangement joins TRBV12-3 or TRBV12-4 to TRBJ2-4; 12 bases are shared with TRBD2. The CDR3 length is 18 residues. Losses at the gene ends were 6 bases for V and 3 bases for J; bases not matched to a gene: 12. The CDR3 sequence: CASSATSGSQRDKNIQYF. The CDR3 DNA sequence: TGTGCCAGCAGCGCGACTAGCGGGAGCCAAAGGGACAAAAACATTCAGTACTTC.

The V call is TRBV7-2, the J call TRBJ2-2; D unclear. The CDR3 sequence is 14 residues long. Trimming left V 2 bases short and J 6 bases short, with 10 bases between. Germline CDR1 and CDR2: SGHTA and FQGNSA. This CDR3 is CASSLRASPGELFF. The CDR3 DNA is TGTGCCAGCAGCTTACGTGCCTCCCCCGGGGAGCTGTTTTTT.

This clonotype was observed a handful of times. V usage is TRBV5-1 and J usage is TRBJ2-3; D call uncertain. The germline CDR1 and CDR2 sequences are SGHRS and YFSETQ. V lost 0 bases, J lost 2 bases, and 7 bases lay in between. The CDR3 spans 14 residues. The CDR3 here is CASSLARDTDTQYF. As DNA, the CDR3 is TGCGCCAGCAGCTTGGCCAGAGACACAGATACGCAGTATTTT.

The CDR3 protein is CSARRATGGQETQYF. In nucleotides, the CDR3 is TGCAGTGCTAGACGGGCGACAGGGGGACAAGAGACCCAGTACTTC. The V and J genes are TRBV20-1 and TRBJ2-5; TRBD1 matches 9 bases. V lost 2 bases and J lost 2; bases outside the gene matches: 6. Germline lookup yields CDR1 DFQATT and CDR2 SNEGSKA (reference sequence). This CDR3 has 15 residues.

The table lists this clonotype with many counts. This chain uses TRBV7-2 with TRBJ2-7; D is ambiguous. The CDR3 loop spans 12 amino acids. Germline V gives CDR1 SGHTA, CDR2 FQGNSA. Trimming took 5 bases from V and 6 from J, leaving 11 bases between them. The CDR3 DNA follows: TGTGCCAGCAGCCCCCAAGCCGTCGAGCAGTACTTC. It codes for CASSPQAVEQYF.

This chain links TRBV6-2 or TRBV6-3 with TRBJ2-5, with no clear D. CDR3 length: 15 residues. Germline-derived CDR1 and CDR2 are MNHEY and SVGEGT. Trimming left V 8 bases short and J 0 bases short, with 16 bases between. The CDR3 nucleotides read TGTGCCAGCCAAAGTTACGCGCCATACCAAGAGACCCAGTACTTC. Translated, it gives CASQSYAPYQETQYF.

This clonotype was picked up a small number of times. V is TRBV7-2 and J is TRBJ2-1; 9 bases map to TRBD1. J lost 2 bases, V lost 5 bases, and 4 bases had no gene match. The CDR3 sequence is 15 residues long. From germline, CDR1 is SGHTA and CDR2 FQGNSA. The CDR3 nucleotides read TGTGCCAGCAGCAAAAGACAGGGGGCCTACAATGAGCAGTTCTTC. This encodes CASSKRQGAYNEQFF.

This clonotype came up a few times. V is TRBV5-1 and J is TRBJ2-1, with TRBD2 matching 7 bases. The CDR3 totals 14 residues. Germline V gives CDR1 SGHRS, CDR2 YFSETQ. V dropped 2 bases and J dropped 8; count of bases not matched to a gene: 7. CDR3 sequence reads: CASSFTTSAHEQFF. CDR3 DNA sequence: TGCGCCAGCAGCTTCACAACTAGCGCCCATGAGCAGTTCTTC. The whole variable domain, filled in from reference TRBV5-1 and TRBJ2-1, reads KAGVTQTPRYLIKTRGQQVTLSCSPISGHRSVSWYQQTPGQGLQFLFEYFSETQRNKGNFPGRFSGRQFSNSRSEMNVSTLELGDSALYLCASSFTTSAHEQFFGPGTRLTVL.

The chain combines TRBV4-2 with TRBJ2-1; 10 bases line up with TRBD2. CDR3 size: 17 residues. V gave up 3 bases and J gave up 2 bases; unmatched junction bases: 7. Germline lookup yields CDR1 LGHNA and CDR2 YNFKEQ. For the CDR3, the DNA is TGTGCCAGCAGCCAGGGGCTAGCGGGAGCTACCTACAATGAGCAGTTCTTC. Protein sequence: CASSQGLAGATYNEQFF.

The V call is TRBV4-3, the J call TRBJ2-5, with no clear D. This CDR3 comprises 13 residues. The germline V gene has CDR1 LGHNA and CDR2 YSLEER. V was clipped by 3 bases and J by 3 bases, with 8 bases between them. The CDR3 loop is CASSHGREETQYF. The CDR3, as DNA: TGCGCCAGCAGCCATGGCAGAGAAGAGACCCAGTACTTC.

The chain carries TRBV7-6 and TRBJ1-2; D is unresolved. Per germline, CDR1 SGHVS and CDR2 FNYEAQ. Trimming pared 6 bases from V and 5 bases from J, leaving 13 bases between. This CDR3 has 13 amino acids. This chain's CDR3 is CASSDQLGYGYTF. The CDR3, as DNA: TGTGCCAGCAGTGACCAGCTGGGGTATGGCTACACCTTC.

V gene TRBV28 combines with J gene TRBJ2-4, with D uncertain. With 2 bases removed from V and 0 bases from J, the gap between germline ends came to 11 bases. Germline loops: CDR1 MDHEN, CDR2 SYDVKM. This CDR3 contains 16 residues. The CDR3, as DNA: TGTGCCAGCAGTTTAGCACAAACCTTAGCCAAAAACATTCAGTACTTC. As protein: CASSLAQTLAKNIQYF.

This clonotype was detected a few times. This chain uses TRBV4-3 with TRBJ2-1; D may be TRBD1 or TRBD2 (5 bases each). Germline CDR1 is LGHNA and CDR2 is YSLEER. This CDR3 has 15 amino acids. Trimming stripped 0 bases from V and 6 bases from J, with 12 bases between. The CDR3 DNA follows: TGCGCCAGCAGCCAAGATCGAGGGGTGGGCAATGAGCAGTTCTTC. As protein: CASSQDRGVGNEQFF.

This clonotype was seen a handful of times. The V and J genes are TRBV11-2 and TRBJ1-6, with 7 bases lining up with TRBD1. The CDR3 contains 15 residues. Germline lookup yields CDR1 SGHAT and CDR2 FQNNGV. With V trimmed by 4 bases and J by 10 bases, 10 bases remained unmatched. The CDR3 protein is CASSSGGPRLSPLHF. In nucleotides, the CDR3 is TGTGCCAGCAGCTCAGGGGGGCCAAGGCTATCACCCCTCCACTTT.

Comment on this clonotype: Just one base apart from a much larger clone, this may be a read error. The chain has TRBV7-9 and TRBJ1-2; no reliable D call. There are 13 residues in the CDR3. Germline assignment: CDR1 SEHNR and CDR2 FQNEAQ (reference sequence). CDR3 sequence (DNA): TGTGCCAGCAGCTTAGCATGGGGTGGCGGCTACAACTTC. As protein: CASSLAWGGGYNF.

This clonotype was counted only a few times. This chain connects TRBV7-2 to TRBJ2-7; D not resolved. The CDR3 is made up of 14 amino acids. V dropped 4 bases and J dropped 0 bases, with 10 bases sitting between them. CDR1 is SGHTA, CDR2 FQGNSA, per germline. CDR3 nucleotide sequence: TGTGCCAGCAGCTCTTCCGGATTCTCCTACGAGCAGTACTTC. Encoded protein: CASSSSGFSYEQYF.